Listed here are 8 T cell receptor beta chains from one sample, sequenced in a study of T cell repertoires in cytomegalovirus infection. TCRdb reprocessed the reads via MiXCR and lists one record per CDR3 protein. The table lists about 770,000 distinct CDR3 sequences, 25% to 35% of them singletons. No antigen is known for these receptors. This material consisted of cultured CD8+ T cells from PBMCs, taken from culture after CMV antigen stimulation. The receptors stem from a human donor in good health (CMV status not recorded). Some clones in this sample may be carry-over from other donors' samples.

The CDR3 DNA reads TGTGCTAGTGGTCCCCCGACAGGGATAAGCAATCAGCCCCAGCATTTT. It translates to CASGPPTGISNQPQHF. J is TRBJ1-5 and V is TRBV12-5; TRBD1 aligns across 7 bases. This CDR3 spans 16 amino acids. V shed 5 bases, J shed 1 base, and the junction held 8 bases outside the gene matches. The germline V gene encodes CDR1 LGHNT and CDR2 FRNRAP.

This clonotype was recorded a few times. The CDR3 here is CASSNRDGPYEQYF. The CDR3, as DNA: TGTGCCAGCAGCAACCGGGACGGACCCTACGAGCAGTACTTC. The genes are TRBV7-9 and TRBJ2-7; D is possibly TRBD1 or TRBD2 (5 bases each). The CDR3 extends over 14 amino acids. Trimming took off 5 bases at V and 2 bases at J, with 13 bases between the two ends. CDR1 is SEHNR, CDR2 FQNEAQ, per germline (reference sequence).

This clonotype was seen more than once but under ten times. The rearrangement joins TRBV27 to TRBJ1-2, with D perhaps matching TRBD1 (5 bases). CDR3 length equals 17 residues. Trimming left V 4 bases short and J 2 bases short, with 20 bases between. From germline, CDR1 is MNHEY and CDR2 SMNVEV (reference sequence). CDR3 DNA sequence: TGTGCCAGCAGTTCCGAAAGGGACCTCCTAACAAACTATGGCTACACCTTC. This sequence encodes CASSSERDLLTNYGYTF.

The table lists this clonotype with a few counts. The CDR3 loop is CASSLKRASKTQYF. DNA of the CDR3: TGCGCCAGCAGCCTTAAACGAGCGTCCAAGACCCAGTACTTC. The gene calls are TRBV4-1 and TRBJ2-5; no firm D call. V was pared by 4 bases and J by 6 bases, with 15 bases between. Germline V gives CDR1 MGHRA, CDR2 YSYEKL. This CDR3 has 14 amino acids.

The rearrangement links TRBV29-1 to TRBJ2-1; D gene ambiguous. Germline-derived CDR1 and CDR2 are SQVTM and ANQGSEA. V was trimmed by 2 bases and J by 6 bases, leaving 5 bases between them. The CDR3 covers 11 residues. As DNA, the CDR3 is TGCAGCGTTGAATGGGGCAATGAGCAGTTCTTC. Encoded protein: CSVEWGNEQFF.

This clonotype was counted a single time. This chain connects TRBV6-5 to TRBJ1-2; D is undetermined. The V gene's germline CDR1 is MNHEY and CDR2 SVGAGI. The CDR3 runs to 16 residues. V lost 2 bases to trimming and J lost 5 bases, with 18 bases between them. This CDR3 is CASSYRSEENRYGYTF. In DNA, the CDR3 is TGTGCCAGCAGTTACCGTTCAGAAGAGAACCGATATGGCTACACCTTC.

The chain recombines TRBV4-1 with TRBJ2-1; D is ambiguous. Germline V gives CDR1 MGHRA, CDR2 YSYEKL. The CDR3 consists of 15 residues. V dropped 0 bases and J dropped 4 bases, with 10 bases sitting between them. The CDR3 is CASSQDDGEYNEQFF. The CDR3 DNA follows: TGCGCCAGCAGCCAAGACGATGGAGAATACAATGAGCAGTTCTTC.

This clonotype turned up a few times. V usage is TRBV6-2 or TRBV6-3 and J usage is TRBJ2-1, with a weak D call TRBD1 (6 bases). Germline CDR1 is MNHEY and CDR2 is SVGEGT. This CDR3 comprises 16 residues. The V gene lost 4 bases and the J gene lost 3 bases, with 16 bases spanning the gap. CDR3 protein: CASSSPDSDIYNEQFF. In DNA, the CDR3 is TGTGCCAGCAGTTCCCCGGACAGCGACATCTACAATGAGCAGTTCTTC.